These 23 T cell receptor beta chains were all obtained from the same sample, sequenced in a study of T-cell memory formation after mild COVID-19 (dated by TCRdb to the early 2020s). Libraries were made using 5' RACE. The sequencer was an Illumina NovaSeq 6000. Using fastp at Q25 and MiXCR, TCRdb reprocessed the public reads and kept productive beta chains. Rows merge per CDR3 protein into single entries with the most common DNA and genes. The sample table lists approximately 300,000 distinct CDR3 sequences, less than 9.5% of them with a count of one. Clones ranked in the top ten supply 22% of the sample. Material: PBMCs or a T cell subset sorted from them (not recorded which). The receptors come from a man younger than 35 who had mild COVID-19 (a few samples of this study predate the infection). The sample titles of this study are shuffled in the database, so cell type and time point are left out; the donor was told from shared clones.

The chain is built from TRBV18 and TRBJ2-7; 9 bases align to TRBD1. In germline, CDR1 is KGHSH, CDR2 LQKENI. The CDR3 has 15 amino acids. Trimming at V came to 2 bases and at J to 7 bases, leaving 9 bases not matched to a gene. The CDR3: CASSPTRDRAAEQYV. The CDR3 DNA follows: TGTGCCAGCTCACCAACCCGGGACAGGGCTGCAGAGCAGTACGTC.

This clonotype was detected a few times. The V call is TRBV28, the J call TRBJ2-5; tentative D call: TRBD1 (5 bases). Germline CDR1 MDHEN, CDR2 SYDVKM. CDR3 length equals 15 residues. V gave up 7 bases and J gave up 5 bases, with 20 bases separating them. This chain's CDR3 is CASNHRQPARETQYF. The CDR3 DNA follows: TGTGCCAGCAATCACAGACAGCCAGCGCGGGAGACCCAGTACTTC.

V gene TRBV9 combines with J gene TRBJ2-2, with 9 positions matching TRBD2. Trimming removed 0 bases from V and 3 bases from J; junction bases left unmatched: 9. The CDR3 sequence is 18 residues long. Per germline, CDR1 SGDLS and CDR2 YYNGEE. CDR3 region: CASSVESSGAPHTGELFF. Here the CDR3 DNA reads TGTGCCAGCAGCGTAGAGTCTAGCGGGGCCCCCCACACCGGGGAGCTGTTTTTT.

There are a few counts of this clonotype. The chain uses TRBV7-2 and TRBJ1-3, with a possible D match to TRBD1 (6 bases). This CDR3 spans 15 amino acids. V lost 6 bases, J lost 0 bases, and 12 bases lay in between. Germline V gene lookup returns CDR1 SGHTA and CDR2 FQGNSA. CDR3 DNA: TGTGCCAGCAGGACGGGGGGCCTCTCTGGAAACACCATATATTTT. This encodes CASRTGGLSGNTIYF.

The rearrangement links TRBV20-1 to TRBJ2-2, with TRBD2 matching over 7 bases. The germline V gene has CDR1 DFQATT and CDR2 SNEGSKA (reference sequence). V lost 8 bases and J lost 3; bases outside the gene matches: 9. The CDR3 loop spans 14 amino acids. DNA of the CDR3: TGCAGTTCTCCAGGGAGGGTCGACACCGGGGAGCTGTTTTTT. The encoded protein is CSSPGRVDTGELFF.

This clonotype was detected many times. DNA of the CDR3: TGCAGTGCTAGAGTTTATGAAGCGGGGGCGAACACCGGGGAGCTGTTTTTT. It specifies CSARVYEAGANTGELFF. V usage is TRBV20-1 and J usage is TRBJ2-2; the match to TRBD2 covers 8 bases. With V trimmed by 1 base and J by 0 bases, 7 bases remained unmatched. The V gene's germline CDR1 is DFQATT and CDR2 SNEGSKA (reference sequence). The CDR3 contains 17 residues.

There are a few counts of this clonotype. V usage is TRBV7-9 and J usage is TRBJ1-1; 8 positions match TRBD1. Germline V gene sequence: CDR1 SEHNR, CDR2 FQNEAQ (reference sequence). This CDR3 contains 14 residues. V shed 5 bases and J 3 bases; nucleotides not matched to a gene: 5. CDR3 DNA: TGTGCCAGCAGCCCACAGGGGGGGCACACTGAAGCTTTCTTT. It is translated as CASSPQGGHTEAFF.

As to this clonotype: A junction boundary mismatches the germline segment, possibly from a read error. The chain couples TRBV4-1 to TRBJ1-4; D remains ambiguous. Germline CDR1 is MGHRA and CDR2 is YSYEKL. This CDR3 has 15 amino acids. CDR3: CASSQDAPPDEKLFF. The CDR3 DNA follows: TGCGCCAGCAGCCAAGATGCCCCTCCCGATGAGAAACTGTTTTTT.

This clonotype was counted between two and nine times. This chain links TRBV4-2 with TRBJ2-3, with TRBD2 identical over 8 bases. Germline lookup yields CDR1 LGHNA and CDR2 YNFKEQ. The CDR3 spans 14 residues. Germline trimming cut 7 bases from V and 0 bases from J; bases unmatched to any gene: 3. CDR3 amino acids: CASTGGASTDTQYF. The CDR3 nucleotides are TGTGCCAGCACCGGGGGGGCCAGCACAGATACGCAGTATTTT.

This clonotype occurred many times. This chain joins TRBV4-2 and TRBJ2-3; TRBD2 matches 11 bases. J was trimmed by 5 bases and V by 1 base; bases with no gene match: 2. Germline lookup yields CDR1 LGHNA and CDR2 YNFKEQ. This CDR3 has 15 residues. The CDR3 coding sequence is TGTGCCAGCAGCCAAGGGCTAGCGGGGGGAGATACGCAGTATTTT. Amino acids: CASSQGLAGGDTQYF.

This clonotype was counted between two and nine times. The chain carries TRBV6-5 and TRBJ2-4, with D possibly matching TRBD1 (5 bases). The length of the CDR3 is 15 residues. Germline V gene data show CDR1 as MNHEY and CDR2 as SVGAGI. V gave up 5 bases and J gave up 7 bases, with 18 bases separating them. The CDR3, as DNA: TGTGCCAGCAGTACCCATGACAGTGACGTGAACATTCAGTACTTC. Translation: CASSTHDSDVNIQYF.

This clonotype has a handful of counts. This chain joins TRBV6-2 or TRBV6-3 and TRBJ1-2; 7 nucleotides agree with TRBD1. The CDR3 runs to 15 residues. Germline-derived CDR1 and CDR2 are MNHEY and SVGEGT. The trim removed 0 bases at V and 6 bases at J, leaving 7 bases unmatched. Here the CDR3 DNA reads TGTGCCAGCAGTTACTCCCGGGGACAGCTGAATGGCTACACCTTC. It encodes CASSYSRGQLNGYTF.

CDR3 nucleotides: TGCAGTGCTAGAGGACAGGTTCTTGGGACCGGGGAGCTGTTTTTT. This gives the protein CSARGQVLGTGELFF. The chain has TRBV20-1 and TRBJ2-2; D perhaps matches TRBD1 (6 bases). V shed 1 base and J shed 5 bases, with 14 bases lying between them. This CDR3 region has 15 residues. Germline V gene lookup returns CDR1 DFQATT and CDR2 SNEGSKA (reference sequence).

This clonotype showed up many times. The V call is TRBV20-1, the J call TRBJ1-2; D is unresolved. There are 14 residues in the CDR3. CDR1 and CDR2 from the germline V gene are DFQATT and SNEGSKA (reference sequence). The ends were cut back, 0 bases at V and 4 bases at J, with 12 bases in the middle. The chain's CDR3 is CSARDPLSGYGYTF. The DNA for the CDR3 is TGCAGTGCTAGAGATCCGTTGAGTGGCTATGGCTACACCTTC.

This chain links TRBV7-9 with TRBJ1-2; D perhaps matches TRBD1 (6 bases). Per the germline V gene, CDR1 is SEHNR and CDR2 is FQNEAQ (reference sequence). V shed 4 bases and J shed 10 bases, with 16 bases lying between them. The length of the CDR3 is 13 residues. The CDR3 nucleotides are TGTGCCAGCAGCTCCCCCGGACAGTCGCCCTACACCTTC. Amino acid sequence: CASSSPGQSPYTF.

This clonotype was counted ten times or more. The chain combines TRBV7-2 with TRBJ2-6; the D gene is possibly TRBD1 (5 bases). CDR1 and CDR2 (germline): SGHTA, FQGNSA. This CDR3 region has 15 residues. V was shortened by 3 bases and J by 1 base, with 7 bases between the two germline ends. CDR3 sequence: CASSLGLSGANVLTF. CDR3 nucleotide sequence: TGTGCCAGCAGCTTGGGGCTTTCTGGGGCCAACGTCCTGACTTTC.

In its sample, this clonotype was seen a few times. The rearrangement uses TRBV9 and TRBJ1-2; D call uncertain. V shed 0 bases and J shed 8 bases, with 8 bases lying between them. The CDR3 totals 12 residues. Germline loops: CDR1 SGDLS, CDR2 YYNGEE. The CDR3 nucleotides are TGTGCCAGCAGCGTAGGGGTTGGCGGCTACACCTTC. Amino acids: CASSVGVGGYTF.

The V and J genes are TRBV11-3 and TRBJ2-2; 9 nucleotides align to TRBD1. The V gene end was trimmed by 4 bases and the J gene end by 4 bases; junction bases not matched to a gene: 19. This CDR3 has 20 amino acids. The V gene's germline CDR1 is SGHNT and CDR2 YENEEA. The CDR3, as DNA: TGTGCCAGCAGCTCAACCCGAGGGGGCCGGGACAGGGACTCCACCGGGGAGCTGTTTTTT. The encoded protein is CASSSTRGGRDRDSTGELFF.

This clonotype was found a few times. The rearrangement uses TRBV20-1 and TRBJ1-4, with D unresolved. Germline V lookup: CDR1 DFQATT, CDR2 SNEGSKA (reference sequence). The germline V and J ends were trimmed by 3 bases and 7 bases, with 9 bases remaining between them. This CDR3 contains 12 residues. CDR3 in amino acids: CSASWSGEKLFF. As DNA, the CDR3 is TGCAGTGCTAGCTGGAGTGGTGAAAAACTGTTTTTT.

The sample holds many counts of this clonotype. This chain connects TRBV27 to TRBJ2-5; D might be TRBD1 or TRBD2, each matching 6 bases. V gave up 9 bases and J gave up 9 bases, with 20 bases separating them. In germline, CDR1 is MNHEY, CDR2 SMNVEV (reference sequence). The CDR3 contains 13 residues. The CDR3 bases are TGTGCCAGTGGAGGGTGGGGGGCTGGGGCCCAGTACTTC. Translating it yields CASGGWGAGAQYF.

This clonotype was recorded a few times. The genes are TRBV5-6 and TRBJ2-2; D is possibly TRBD1 (5 bases). With 2 bases removed from V and 0 bases from J, the gap between germline ends came to 11 bases. Germline V CDR1 and CDR2: SGHDT, YYEEEE. The CDR3 covers 16 residues. CDR3 bases: TGTGCCAGCAGCTTTCCTCCAGGGACGAACACCGGGGAGCTGTTTTTT. This codes for CASSFPPGTNTGELFF.

The V gene is TRBV7-2, the J gene TRBJ1-6; D call uncertain. The V gene's germline CDR1 is SGHTA and CDR2 FQGNSA. Between the trimmed V and J ends, which lost 0 bases and 8 bases, there was a span of 11 bases. The CDR3 consists of 15 residues. CDR3 sequence (DNA): TGTGCCAGCAGCTTAGCGTGGTGGCGCGATTCACCCCTCCACTTT. It is translated as CASSLAWWRDSPLHF. The entire variable domain, with the rest obtained from reference TRBV7-2 and TRBJ1-6, is as follows: GAGVSQSPSNKVTEKGKDVELRCDPISGHTALYWYRQSLGQGLEFLIYFQGNSAPDKSGLPSDRFSAERTGGSVSTLTIQRTQQEDSAVYLCASSLAWWRDSPLHFGNGTRLTVT.

The V call is TRBV4-3, the J call TRBJ2-6, with 9 positions matching TRBD2. V shed 0 bases and J 2 bases; nucleotides not matched to a gene: 5. Germline V gene data show CDR1 as LGHNA and CDR2 as YSLEER. This CDR3 contains 18 residues. The CDR3 DNA is TGCGCCAGCAGCCAAGAGGGCCTAGCGGGGACTGGGGCCAACGTCCTGACTTTC. This gives the protein CASSQEGLAGTGANVLTF.